At least ten counts were recorded for the clone carrying this T cell receptor beta chain. Its antigen remains unknown. This entry comes from a study of regulatory T cells in long-lasting Graves disease. Study results and limitations: Those with persistent disease had in common more public clonotypes (2,741) than new patients (about 970).

Indicated time point: newly diagnosed GD, antithyroid drugs for less than 3 months. From PBMCs, RNA was extracted and then used to make the TCR library. Graves' disease diagnosis was established per American Thyroid Association guidelines. iRepertoire HTBI primers and Arm-PCR of CDR3 regions built TCR beta libraries. A single record per CDR3 protein comes from TCRdb applying MiXCR to the multiplex PCR reads. The data show over 300,000 distinct CDR3 sequences, with around 15% seen just once and 22% held by the top ten. The CDR3 length is 14 residues. V gave up 2 bases and J gave up 5 bases, with 16 bases separating them. In germline, CDR1 is DFQATT, CDR2 SNEGSKA (reference sequence).

Here the sequenced sample was peripheral blood mononuclear cells (PBMCs), taken at new diagnosis, from a patient treated with antithyroid drugs. The chain joins TRBV20-1 to TRBJ2-7; either TRBD1 or TRBD2 may fit D (5 bases each). The clonotype was recovered from a female donor with Graves disease. The CDR3 sequence: CSARPLGEGDEQYF. The CDR3 nucleotides are TGCAGTGCTAGACCACTGGGAGAAGGGGACGAGCAGTACTTC.